This TCR beta chain was recovered during a study of T cells in Graves' hyperthyroidism and ophthalmopathy. The V and J ends lost 2 bases and 7 bases respectively, with 11 bases between them. In germline, CDR1 is DFQATT, CDR2 SNEGSKA (reference sequence). The CDR3 totals 12 residues. This clonotype was found many times. Stable hyperthyroidism: no ophthalmopathy progression over 18 months of follow-up. Template material for amplifying TCR beta CDR3 regions consisted of RNA transcripts. During a first-round RT-PCR of the TCR CDR3, the HTBI primer set was used. TCRdb recomputed calls from the multiplex PCR reads with MiXCR, one row per CDR3 protein. The sample contains around 690,000 distinct CDR3 sequences, 17% of which appear only once.

The chain recombines TRBV20-1 with TRBJ1-1; a possible D gene is TRBD1 (5 bases). The sample was blood. This sequence was found in a man in his fifties or sixties with Graves' hyperthyroidism. The CDR3, as DNA: TGCAGTGCTAGAAGCAGGGCCAGTGAAGCTTTCTTT. This encodes CSARSRASEAFF.